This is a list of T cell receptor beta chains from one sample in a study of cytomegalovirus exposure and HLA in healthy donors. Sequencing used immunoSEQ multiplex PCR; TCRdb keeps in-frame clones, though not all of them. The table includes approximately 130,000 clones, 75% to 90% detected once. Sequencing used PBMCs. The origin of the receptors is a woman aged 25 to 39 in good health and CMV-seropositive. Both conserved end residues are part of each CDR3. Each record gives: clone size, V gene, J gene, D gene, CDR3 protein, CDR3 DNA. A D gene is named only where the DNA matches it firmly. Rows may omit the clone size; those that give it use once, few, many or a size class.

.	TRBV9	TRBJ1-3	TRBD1	CASSVAGGAGNTIYF	TGTGCCAGCAGCGTAGCAGGGGGTGCGGGAAACACCATATATTTT
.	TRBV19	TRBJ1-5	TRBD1	CASSYRGQGSNQPQHF	TGTGCCAGTAGTTACAGGGGGCAGGGGAGCAATCAGCCCCAGCATTTT
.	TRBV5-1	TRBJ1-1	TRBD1	CASSFLGQGANTEAFF	TGCGCCAGCAGCTTCCTGGGACAGGGGGCGAACACTGAAGCTTTCTTT
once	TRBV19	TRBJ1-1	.	CASSRGLNTEAFF	TGTGCCAGTAGCCGGGGATTGAACACTGAAGCTTTCTTT
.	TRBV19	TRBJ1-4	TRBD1	CASSLRQGEEKLFF	TGTGCCAGTAGTCTACGACAGGGAGAAGAAAAACTGTTTTTT
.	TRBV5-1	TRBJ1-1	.	CASSLDPGKTEAFF	TGCGCCAGCAGCTTGGACCCAGGGAAAACTGAAGCTTTCTTT
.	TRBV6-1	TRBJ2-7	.	CASSGASYEQYF	TGTGCCAGCAGTGGGGCCTCTTACGAGCAGTACTTC
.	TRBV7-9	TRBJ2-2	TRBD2	CASSLTLWTSGKNTGELFF	TGTGCCAGCAGCTTAACGCTGTGGACTAGCGGGAAGAACACCGGGGAGCTGTTTTTT
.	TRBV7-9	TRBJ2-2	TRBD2	CASSFSAGANGELFF	TGTGCCAGCAGCTTTTCAGCGGGGGCCAACGGGGAGCTGTTTTTT
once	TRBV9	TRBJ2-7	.	CASSVGPPYEQYF	TGTGCCAGCAGCGTAGGTCCTCCCTACGAGCAGTACTTC
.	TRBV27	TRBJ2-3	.	CASSLFVEDTQYF	TGTGCCAGCAGTTTATTCGTGGAGGATACGCAGTATTTT
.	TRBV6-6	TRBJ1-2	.	CASEAANYGYTF	TGTGCCAGCGAGGCGGCTAACTATGGCTACACCTTC
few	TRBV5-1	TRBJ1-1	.	CASSATANTEAFF	TGCGCCAGCAGTGCCACAGCGAACACTGAAGCTTTCTTT
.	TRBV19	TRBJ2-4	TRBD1	CASSPDRGLIQYF	TGTGCCAGTAGCCCGGACAGGGGGCTCATTCAGTACTTC
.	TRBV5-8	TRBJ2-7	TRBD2	CASSPTSGVGEQYF	TGTGCCAGCAGCCCGACTAGCGGGGTTGGCGAGCAGTACTTC
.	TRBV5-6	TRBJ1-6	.	CASSLTDNSPLHF	TGTGCCAGCAGCTTAACAGATAATTCACCCCTCCACTTT
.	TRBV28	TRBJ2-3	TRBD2	CASSRPRAGETDTQYF	TGTGCCAGCAGTAGGCCCAGAGCGGGGGAAACAGATACGCAGTATTTT
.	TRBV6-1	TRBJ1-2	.	CASPGQNIHGYTF	TGTGCCAGCCCAGGACAGAATATTCATGGCTACACCTTC
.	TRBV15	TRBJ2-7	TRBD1	CATSPDRARGIYEQYF	TGTGCCACCAGCCCCGATAGGGCCAGGGGGATTTACGAGCAGTACTTC
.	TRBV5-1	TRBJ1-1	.	CASSQDSGTEAFF	TGCGCCAGCAGCCAGGACTCGGGGACTGAAGCTTTCTTT
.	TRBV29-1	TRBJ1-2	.	CSVEDYSGAGASYGYTF	TGCAGCGTTGAAGATTACTCCGGAGCAGGGGCATCTTACGGCTACACCTTC
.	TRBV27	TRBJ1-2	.	CASSSLLPGRRGGYTF	TGTGCCAGCAGTTCCCTACTCCCAGGGAGGAGAGGTGGCTACACCTTC
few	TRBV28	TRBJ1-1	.	CASSLYRGGTWNTEAFF	TGTGCCAGCAGTTTATATAGGGGGGGGACATGGAACACTGAAGCTTTCTTT
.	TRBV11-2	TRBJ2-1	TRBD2	CASSGTSGNYNEQFF	TGTGCCAGCAGCGGGACTAGCGGGAACTACAATGAGCAGTTCTTC
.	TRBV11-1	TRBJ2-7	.	CASSPLEVSYEQYF	TGTGCCAGCAGCCCTCTGGAGGTTTCCTACGAGCAGTACTTC
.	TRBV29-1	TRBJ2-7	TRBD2	CSVEGLAGAITNEQYF	TGCAGCGTTGAAGGGCTAGCGGGAGCAATAACTAACGAGCAGTACTTC
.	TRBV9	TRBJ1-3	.	CASSVGGGGNTIYF	TGTGCCAGCAGCGTAGGAGGGGGAGGAAACACCATATATTTT
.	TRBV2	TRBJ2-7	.	CASSVTYEQYF	TGTGCCAGCAGTGTAACCTACGAGCAGTACTTC
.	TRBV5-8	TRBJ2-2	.	CASRRTGRDTGELFF	TGTGCCAGCAGACGGACAGGGAGGGACACCGGGGAGCTGTTTTTT
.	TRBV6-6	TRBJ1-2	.	CASGEGRSNYGYTF	TGTGCCAGCGGAGAGGGCAGATCGAACTATGGCTACACCTTC
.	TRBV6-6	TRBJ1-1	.	CASRDPGGDDTEAFF	TGTGCCAGCAGAGACCCTGGGGGGGACGACACTGAAGCTTTCTTT
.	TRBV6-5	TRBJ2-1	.	CASSIQGHEQFF	TGTGCCAGCAGTATCCAGGGGCATGAGCAGTTCTTC
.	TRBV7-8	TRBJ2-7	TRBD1	CASSPHRGGTGALSYEQYF	TGTGCCAGCAGCCCACACAGAGGCGGGACAGGGGCCCTCTCCTACGAGCAGTACTTC
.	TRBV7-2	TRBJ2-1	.	CASSLGGSVSPGNEQFF	TGTGCCAGCAGCTTAGGGGGTAGCGTCTCCCCCGGGAATGAGCAGTTCTTC
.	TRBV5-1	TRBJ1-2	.	CASSLGPSNYGYTF	TGCGCCAGCAGCTTGGGCCCGAGTAACTATGGCTACACCTTC